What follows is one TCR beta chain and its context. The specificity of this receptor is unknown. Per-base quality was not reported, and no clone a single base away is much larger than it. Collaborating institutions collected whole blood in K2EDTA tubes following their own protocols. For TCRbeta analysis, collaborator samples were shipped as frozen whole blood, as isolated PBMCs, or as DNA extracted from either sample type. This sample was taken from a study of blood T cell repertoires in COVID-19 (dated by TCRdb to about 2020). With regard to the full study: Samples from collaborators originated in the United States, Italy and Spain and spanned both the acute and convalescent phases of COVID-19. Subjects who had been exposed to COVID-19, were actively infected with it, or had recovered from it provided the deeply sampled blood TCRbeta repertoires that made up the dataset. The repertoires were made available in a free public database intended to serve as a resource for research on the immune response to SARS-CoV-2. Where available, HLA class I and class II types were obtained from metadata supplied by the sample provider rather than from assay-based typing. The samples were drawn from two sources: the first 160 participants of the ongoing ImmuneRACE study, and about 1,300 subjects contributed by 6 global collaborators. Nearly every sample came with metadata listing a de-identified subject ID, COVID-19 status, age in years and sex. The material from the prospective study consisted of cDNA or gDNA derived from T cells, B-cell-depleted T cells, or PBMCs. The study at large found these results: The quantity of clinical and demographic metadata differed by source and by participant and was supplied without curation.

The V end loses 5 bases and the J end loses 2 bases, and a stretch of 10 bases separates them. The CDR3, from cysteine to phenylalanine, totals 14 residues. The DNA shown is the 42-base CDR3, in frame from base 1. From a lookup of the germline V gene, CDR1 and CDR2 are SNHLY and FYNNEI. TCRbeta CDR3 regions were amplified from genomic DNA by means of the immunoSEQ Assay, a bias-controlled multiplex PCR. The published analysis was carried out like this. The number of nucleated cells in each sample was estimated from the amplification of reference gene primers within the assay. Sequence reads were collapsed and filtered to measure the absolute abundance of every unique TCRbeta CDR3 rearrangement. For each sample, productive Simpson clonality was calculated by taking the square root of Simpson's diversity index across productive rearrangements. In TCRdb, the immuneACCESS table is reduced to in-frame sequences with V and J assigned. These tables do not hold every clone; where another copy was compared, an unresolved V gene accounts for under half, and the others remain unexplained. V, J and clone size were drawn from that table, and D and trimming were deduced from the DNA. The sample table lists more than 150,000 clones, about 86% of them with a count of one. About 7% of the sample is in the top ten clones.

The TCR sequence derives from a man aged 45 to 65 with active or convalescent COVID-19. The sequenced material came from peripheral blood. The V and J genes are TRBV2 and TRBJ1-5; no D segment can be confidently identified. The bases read TGTGCCAGCAGTCGAGACTATGGCAATCAGCCCCAGCATTTT. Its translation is CASSRDYGNQPQHF.